This T cell receptor (beta chain) was sequenced in a study of blood T cell repertoires in COVID-19. Study in general: Acute and convalescent COVID-19 specimens originated in the United States, Italy and Spain. T cells, B-cell-depleted T cells, or PBMCs provided the cDNA or gDNA that served as material.

V lost 5 bases, J lost 5 bases, and 14 bases lay in between. Germline assignment: CDR1 SGHRS and CDR2 YFSETQ. CDR3 length equals 14 residues. Per the original methods: Reference gene primer amplification in the assay estimated nucleated cell counts. Profiling relied on immunoSEQ multiplex PCR, and the TCRdb table lists in-frame clones only, not all of them. That table gives V, J and clone size, and the DNA gave D and trimming. The table shows under 250,000 clones, with 75% to 90% occurring only once. The specimen was peripheral blood. This TCR came from a man in his forties with acute or convalescent COVID-19. The chain carries TRBV5-1 and TRBJ1-5; possible D gene TRBD1, 5 bases. Here the CDR3 reads CASSEGHRDQPQHF. In DNA form, the CDR3 reads TGCGCCAGCAGTGAAGGACATCGGGATCAGCCCCAGCATTTT.